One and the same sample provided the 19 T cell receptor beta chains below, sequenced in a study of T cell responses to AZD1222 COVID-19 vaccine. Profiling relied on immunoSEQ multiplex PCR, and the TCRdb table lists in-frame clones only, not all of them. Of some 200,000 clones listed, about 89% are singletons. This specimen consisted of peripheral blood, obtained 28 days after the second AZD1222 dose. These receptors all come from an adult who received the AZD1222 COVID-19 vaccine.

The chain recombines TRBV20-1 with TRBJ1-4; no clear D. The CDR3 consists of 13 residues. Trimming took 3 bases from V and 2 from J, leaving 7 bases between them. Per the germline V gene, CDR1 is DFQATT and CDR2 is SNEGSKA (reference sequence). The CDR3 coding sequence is TGCAGTGCTAGTTTTCAGACTAATGAAAAACTGTTTTTT. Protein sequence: CSASFQTNEKLFF.

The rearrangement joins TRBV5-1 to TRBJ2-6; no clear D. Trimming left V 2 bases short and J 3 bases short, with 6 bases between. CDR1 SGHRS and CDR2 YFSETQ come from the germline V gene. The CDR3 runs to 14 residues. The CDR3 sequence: CASSFDDGANVLTF. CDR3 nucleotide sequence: TGCGCCAGCAGCTTTGACGATGGGGCCAACGTCCTGACTTTC. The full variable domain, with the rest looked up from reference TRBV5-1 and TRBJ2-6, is KAGVTQTPRYLIKTRGQQVTLSCSPISGHRSVSWYQQTPGQGLQFLFEYFSETQRNKGNFPGRFSGRQFSNSRSEMNVSTLELGDSALYLCASSFDDGANVLTFGAGSRLTVL.

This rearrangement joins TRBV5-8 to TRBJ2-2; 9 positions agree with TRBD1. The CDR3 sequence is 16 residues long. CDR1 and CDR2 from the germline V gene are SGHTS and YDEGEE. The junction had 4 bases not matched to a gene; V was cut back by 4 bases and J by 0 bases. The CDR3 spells CASSLGTGPNTGELFF. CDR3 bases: TGTGCCAGCAGCCTGGGGACAGGGCCGAACACCGGGGAGCTGTTTTTT. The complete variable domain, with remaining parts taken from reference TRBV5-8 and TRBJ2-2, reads EAGVTQSPTHLIKTRGQQATLRCSPISGHTSVYWYQQALGLGLQFLLWYDEGEERNRGNFPPRFSGRQFPNYSSELNVNALELEDSALYLCASSLGTGPNTGELFFGEGSRLTVL.

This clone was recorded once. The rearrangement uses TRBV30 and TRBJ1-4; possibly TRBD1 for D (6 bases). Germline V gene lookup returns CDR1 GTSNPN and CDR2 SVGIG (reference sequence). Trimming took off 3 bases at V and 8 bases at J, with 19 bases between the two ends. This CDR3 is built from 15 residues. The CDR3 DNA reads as TGTGCCTGGAGGCCGAGGGGGGTGACCGGAGAAAAACTGTTTTTT. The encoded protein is CAWRPRGVTGEKLFF.

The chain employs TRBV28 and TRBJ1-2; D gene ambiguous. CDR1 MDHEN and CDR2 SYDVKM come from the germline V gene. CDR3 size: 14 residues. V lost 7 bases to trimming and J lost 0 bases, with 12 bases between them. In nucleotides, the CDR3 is TGTGCCAGCACTCGAACAGCTTCTAACTATGGCTACACCTTC. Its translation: CASTRTASNYGYTF.

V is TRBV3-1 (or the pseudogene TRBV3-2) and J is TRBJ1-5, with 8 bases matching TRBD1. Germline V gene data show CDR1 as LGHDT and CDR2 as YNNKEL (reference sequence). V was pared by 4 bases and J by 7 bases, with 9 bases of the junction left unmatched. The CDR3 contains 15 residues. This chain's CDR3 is CASSLSSGGGQPQHF. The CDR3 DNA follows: TGTGCCAGCAGCCTCTCCTCAGGGGGCGGGCAGCCCCAGCATTTT.

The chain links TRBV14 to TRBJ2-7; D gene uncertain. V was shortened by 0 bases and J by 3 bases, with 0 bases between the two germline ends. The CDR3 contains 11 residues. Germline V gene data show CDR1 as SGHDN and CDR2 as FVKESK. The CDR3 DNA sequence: TGTGCCAGCAGCCAAGACTACGAGCAGTACTTC. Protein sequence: CASSQDYEQYF. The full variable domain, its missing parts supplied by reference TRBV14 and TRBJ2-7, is EAGVTQFPSHSVIEKGQTVTLRCDPISGHDNLYWYRRVMGKEIKFLLHFVKESKQDESGMPNNRFLAERTGGTYSTLKVQPAELEDSGVYFCASSQDYEQYFGPGTRLTVT.

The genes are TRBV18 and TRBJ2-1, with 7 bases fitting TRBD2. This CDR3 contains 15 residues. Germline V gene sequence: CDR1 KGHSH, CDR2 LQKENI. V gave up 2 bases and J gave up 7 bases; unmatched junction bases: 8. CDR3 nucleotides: TGTGCCAGCTCACCAGGATCGGGGGGATGGAATGAGCAGTTCTTC. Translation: CASSPGSGGWNEQFF.

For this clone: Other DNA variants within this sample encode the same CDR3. The CDR3 sequence is CASRMGLNTEAFF. The CDR3 region has the DNA TGTGCCAGCAGAATGGGATTAAACACTGAAGCTTTCTTT. The rearrangement uses TRBV6-5 and TRBJ1-1, with D hard to call. The CDR3 consists of 13 residues. CDR1 and CDR2 from the germline V gene are MNHEY and SVGAGI. V lost 6 bases, J lost 2 bases, and 10 bases lay in between.

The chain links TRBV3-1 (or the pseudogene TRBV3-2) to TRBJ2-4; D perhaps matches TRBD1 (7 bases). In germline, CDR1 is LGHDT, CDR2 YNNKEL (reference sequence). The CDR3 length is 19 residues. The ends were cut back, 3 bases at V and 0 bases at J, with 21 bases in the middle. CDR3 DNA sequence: TGTGCCAGCAGCCAGCGGAGGGGGCTGTCGTCTAGAGCCAAAAACATTCAGTACTTC. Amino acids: CASSQRRGLSSRAKNIQYF.

For the CDR3, the DNA is TGTGCCAGCTACACAGGGGGGTGTGGAAACACCATATATTTT. As protein: CASYTGGCGNTIYF. The chain uses TRBV18 and TRBJ1-3, with 8 bases matching TRBD1. V trimming: 7 bases; J trimming: 3 bases; junction bases outside the gene matches: 5. The CDR3 runs 14 residues. Per germline, CDR1 KGHSH and CDR2 LQKENI.

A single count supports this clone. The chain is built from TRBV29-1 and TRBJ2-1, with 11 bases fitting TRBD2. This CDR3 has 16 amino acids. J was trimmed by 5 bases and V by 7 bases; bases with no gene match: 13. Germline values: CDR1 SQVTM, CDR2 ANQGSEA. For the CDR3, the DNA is TGCAGCGGGGGCCCCCTACTAGCGGGAGAGGACAATGAGCAGTTCTTC. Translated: CSGGPLLAGEDNEQFF.

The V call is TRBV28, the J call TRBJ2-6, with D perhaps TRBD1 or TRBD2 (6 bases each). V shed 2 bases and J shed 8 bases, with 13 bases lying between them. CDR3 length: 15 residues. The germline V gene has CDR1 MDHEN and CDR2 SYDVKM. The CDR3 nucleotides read TGTGCCAGCAGTTTAGGAGGGGGTTTCTCCAACGTCCTGACTTTC. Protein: CASSLGGGFSNVLTF.

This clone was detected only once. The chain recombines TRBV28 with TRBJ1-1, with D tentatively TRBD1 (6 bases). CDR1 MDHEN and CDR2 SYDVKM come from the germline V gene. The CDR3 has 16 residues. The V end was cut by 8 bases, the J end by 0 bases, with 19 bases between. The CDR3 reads CASLTPLGGMNTEAFF. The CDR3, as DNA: TGTGCCAGCCTCACTCCCCTGGGGGGCATGAACACTGAAGCTTTCTTT.

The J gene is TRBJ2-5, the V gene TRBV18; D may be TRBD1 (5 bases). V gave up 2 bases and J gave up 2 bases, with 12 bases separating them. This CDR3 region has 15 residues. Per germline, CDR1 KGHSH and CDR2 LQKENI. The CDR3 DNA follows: TGTGCCAGCTCACCATTCCCGACAGCTCAAGAGACCCAGTACTTC. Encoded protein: CASSPFPTAQETQYF.

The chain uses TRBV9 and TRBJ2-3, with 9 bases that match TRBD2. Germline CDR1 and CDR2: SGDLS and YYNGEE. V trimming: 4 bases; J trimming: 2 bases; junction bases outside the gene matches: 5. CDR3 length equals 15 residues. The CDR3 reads CASSLSSGNTDTQYF. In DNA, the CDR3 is TGTGCCAGCAGCCTTTCTAGCGGGAACACAGATACGCAGTATTTT.

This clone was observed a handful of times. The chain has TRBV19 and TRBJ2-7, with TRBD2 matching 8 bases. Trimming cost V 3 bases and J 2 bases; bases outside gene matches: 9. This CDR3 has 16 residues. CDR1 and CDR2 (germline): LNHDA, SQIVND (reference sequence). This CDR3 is CASSIGRAGGPYEQYF. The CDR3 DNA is TGTGCCAGTAGTATCGGTCGGGCGGGGGGTCCCTACGAGCAGTACTTC.

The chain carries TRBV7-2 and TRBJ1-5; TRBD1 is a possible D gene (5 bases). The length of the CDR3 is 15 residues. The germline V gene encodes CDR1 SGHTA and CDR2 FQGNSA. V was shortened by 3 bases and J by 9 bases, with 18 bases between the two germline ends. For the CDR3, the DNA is TGTGCCAGCAGCTTTAGGGGTGCACTAGCGTCGCCCCAGCATTTT. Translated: CASSFRGALASPQHF.

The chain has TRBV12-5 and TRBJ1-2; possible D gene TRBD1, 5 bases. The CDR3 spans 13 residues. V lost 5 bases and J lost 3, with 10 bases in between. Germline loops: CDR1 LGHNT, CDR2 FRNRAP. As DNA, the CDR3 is TGTGCTAGTGGTCCGGGGGGGGACTATGGCTACACCTTC. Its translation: CASGPGGDYGYTF.